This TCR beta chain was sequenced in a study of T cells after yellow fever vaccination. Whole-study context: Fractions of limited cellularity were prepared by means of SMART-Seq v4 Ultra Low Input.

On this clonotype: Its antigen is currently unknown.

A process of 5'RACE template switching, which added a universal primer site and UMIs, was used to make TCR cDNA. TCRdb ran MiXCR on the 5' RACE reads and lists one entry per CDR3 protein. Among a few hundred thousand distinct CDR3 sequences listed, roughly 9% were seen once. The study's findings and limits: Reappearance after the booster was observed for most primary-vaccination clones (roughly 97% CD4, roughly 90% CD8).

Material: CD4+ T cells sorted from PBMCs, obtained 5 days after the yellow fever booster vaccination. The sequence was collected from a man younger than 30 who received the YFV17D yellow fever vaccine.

The CDR3 bases are TGTGCCAGCCGACGGGGACAAGATAATCAGCCCCAGCATTTT. This encodes CASRRGQDNQPQHF. V and J are TRBV7-8 and TRBJ1-5; weak D call: TRBD1 (6 bases). CDR1 and CDR2 from the germline V gene are SGHVS and FQNEAQ. CDR3 length: 14 residues. V was pared by 8 bases and J by 4 bases, with 15 bases between.